Included here is one TCR beta chain sequence, with context. Germline-derived CDR1 and CDR2 are SNHLY and FYNNEI. Unmatched junction bases numbered 9, after V lost 2 bases and J lost 6 bases. CDR3 length: 16 amino acids. Only in-frame clones appear in the TCRdb table, and some are missing; sequencing was by immunoSEQ multiplex PCR. The top ten hold around 8% of the sample, which has about 200,000 clones, 70% to 90% seen once. The sample comes from a study of blood T cell repertoires in COVID-19. Across over 20 US areas, participants ranged in age from roughly 18 to 95 years. Recovered Cohort 3 donors showed two negative PCRs, clearance, or symptom resolution.

The genes are TRBV2 and TRBJ2-3, with 9 bases identical to TRBD2. The sample was PBMCs or T cells enriched from blood (not recorded which). The TCR comes from a woman younger than 30 who had recovered from COVID-19. The CDR3 protein is CASSEKRGVKGDTQYF. DNA of the CDR3: TGTGCCAGCAGTGAAAAGCGGGGGGTCAAGGGGGATACGCAGTATTTT.